The rows below give T cell receptor beta chains drawn from one sample of a study of blood T cell repertoires in COVID-19. The table came from immunoSEQ multiplex PCR; TCRdb's copy has only in-frame clones and leaves some out. The sample holds fewer than 300,000 clones, 85% to 90% seen once. The sample taken for sequencing was peripheral blood. The receptors here all came from a human donor in a cohort sampled during active COVID-19. Both conserved end residues are part of each CDR3. A D gene is named only where the DNA matches it firmly. A row's size may be missing; if present it is once, few, many or a size class.

j_call: TRBJ2-3
v_call: TRBV28
clone_size: -
d_call: -
cdr3_aa: CASSGVLGGGTDTQYF
cdr3_nt: TGTGCCAGCTCGGGGGTGCTAGGAGGAGGCACAGATACGCAGTATTTT

j_call: TRBJ2-7
v_call: TRBV5-1
clone_size: -
d_call: -
cdr3_aa: CASSLASGTYEQYF
cdr3_nt: TGCGCCAGCAGCTTGGCTAGTGGCACCTACGAGCAGTACTTC

j_call: TRBJ1-1
v_call: TRBV18
clone_size: -
d_call: TRBD1
cdr3_aa: CASSLSGGVTEAFF
cdr3_nt: TGTGCCAGCTCACTATCAGGGGGAGTCACTGAAGCTTTCTTT

j_call: TRBJ2-5
v_call: TRBV12-3/TRBV12-4
clone_size: few
d_call: -
cdr3_aa: CASSRNSRETQYF
cdr3_nt: TGTGCCAGCAGCCGGAACAGCCGAGAGACCCAGTACTTC

j_call: TRBJ2-1
v_call: TRBV28
clone_size: -
d_call: -
cdr3_aa: CASSLARGTEQFF
cdr3_nt: TGTGCCAGCAGTCTGGCAAGGGGTACTGAGCAGTTCTTC

j_call: TRBJ2-1
v_call: TRBV9
clone_size: -
d_call: -
cdr3_aa: CASSVEGTGLQEQFF
cdr3_nt: TGTGCCAGCAGCGTAGAGGGGACTGGACTACAGGAGCAGTTCTTC

j_call: TRBJ2-3
v_call: TRBV25-1
clone_size: -
d_call: TRBD1
cdr3_aa: CASSDRDRGLDTQYF
cdr3_nt: TGTGCCAGCAGTGACCGGGACAGGGGCCTCGATACGCAGTATTTT

j_call: TRBJ2-7
v_call: TRBV21-1
clone_size: -
d_call: -
cdr3_aa: CASTRRTSGSYEQYF
cdr3_nt: TGTGCCAGCACCCGTCGGACTAGCGGCTCCTACGAGCAGTACTTC

j_call: TRBJ2-1
v_call: TRBV5-8
clone_size: -
d_call: TRBD2
cdr3_aa: CASSSGLAAYNEQFF
cdr3_nt: TGTGCCAGCAGCTCGGGACTAGCGGCATACAATGAGCAGTTCTTC

j_call: TRBJ1-6
v_call: TRBV5-4
clone_size: few
d_call: -
cdr3_aa: CASSSGGGIDNSPLHF
cdr3_nt: TGTGCCAGCAGCTCCGGCGGGGGGATAGATAATTCACCCCTCCACTTT

j_call: TRBJ2-5
v_call: TRBV11-2
clone_size: -
d_call: -
cdr3_aa: CASGSQETQYF
cdr3_nt: TGTGCCAGCGGGAGTCAAGAGACCCAGTACTTC

j_call: TRBJ2-7
v_call: TRBV5-4
clone_size: -
d_call: TRBD2
cdr3_aa: CATSLTSGASYEQYF
cdr3_nt: TGTGCCACCTCCTTGACTAGCGGGGCTTCCTACGAGCAGTACTTC

j_call: TRBJ2-1
v_call: TRBV2
clone_size: -
d_call: -
cdr3_aa: CASERDQAGEQFF
cdr3_nt: TGTGCCAGTGAACGGGACCAAGCGGGTGAGCAGTTCTTC

j_call: TRBJ2-2
v_call: TRBV27
clone_size: -
d_call: TRBD2
cdr3_aa: CASKAVSGTAAGELFF
cdr3_nt: TGTGCCAGCAAGGCGGTAAGCGGGACCGCTGCCGGGGAGCTGTTTTTT

j_call: TRBJ2-6
v_call: TRBV5-1
clone_size: -
d_call: -
cdr3_aa: CASDYSNSGANVLTF
cdr3_nt: TGCGCCAGCGATTACAGCAACTCTGGGGCCAACGTCCTGACTTTC

j_call: TRBJ1-2
v_call: TRBV7-9
clone_size: -
d_call: TRBD1
cdr3_aa: CASSSITGGRGYTF
cdr3_nt: TGTGCCAGCAGCTCCATAACAGGGGGCCGTGGCTACACCTTC

j_call: TRBJ2-3
v_call: TRBV7-2
clone_size: -
d_call: -
cdr3_aa: CASSFQRVSTDTQYF
cdr3_nt: TGTGCCAGCAGCTTTCAGCGGGTCAGCACAGATACGCAGTATTTT

j_call: TRBJ2-7
v_call: TRBV7-9
clone_size: -
d_call: TRBD1
cdr3_aa: CASSQGAYEQYF
cdr3_nt: TGTGCCAGCAGCCAGGGGGCCTACGAGCAGTACTTC

j_call: TRBJ2-7
v_call: TRBV6-6
clone_size: -
d_call: TRBD2
cdr3_aa: CASSPPPSGRYEQYF
cdr3_nt: TGTGCCAGCAGTCCGCCCCCTAGCGGGAGGTACGAGCAGTACTTC

j_call: TRBJ2-3
v_call: TRBV6-5
clone_size: -
d_call: -
cdr3_aa: CASSHKQGGADTQYF
cdr3_nt: TGTGCCAGCAGTCACAAGCAAGGAGGCGCAGATACGCAGTATTTT

j_call: TRBJ2-5
v_call: TRBV5-8
clone_size: -
d_call: TRBD1
cdr3_aa: CASPSLPGQGLETQYF
cdr3_nt: TGTGCCAGCCCGAGCCTCCCGGGACAGGGATTGGAGACCCAGTACTTC

j_call: TRBJ1-3
v_call: TRBV6-5
clone_size: -
d_call: -
cdr3_aa: CASSSSYSGNTIYF
cdr3_nt: TGTGCCAGCAGTTCGAGTTACTCTGGAAACACCATATATTTT

j_call: TRBJ2-1
v_call: TRBV18
clone_size: -
d_call: -
cdr3_aa: CASSPLTRNNEQFF
cdr3_nt: TGTGCCAGCTCACCGTTGACTAGGAACAATGAGCAGTTCTTC

j_call: TRBJ2-7
v_call: TRBV5-1
clone_size: -
d_call: -
cdr3_aa: CASSLTERAPYEQYF
cdr3_nt: TGCGCCAGCAGCCTCACTGAGCGGGCACCCTACGAGCAGTACTTC

j_call: TRBJ1-5
v_call: TRBV5-8
clone_size: -
d_call: -
cdr3_aa: CASIRGTWSNQPQHF
cdr3_nt: TGTGCCAGCATCCGGGGGACGTGGAGCAATCAGCCCCAGCATTTT

j_call: TRBJ2-4
v_call: TRBV5-6
clone_size: -
d_call: -
cdr3_aa: CASWEMGKNIQYF
cdr3_nt: TGTGCCAGCTGGGAGATGGGCAAAAACATTCAGTACTTC

j_call: TRBJ2-1
v_call: TRBV7-6
clone_size: -
d_call: TRBD2
cdr3_aa: CASQREAGVGNEQFF
cdr3_nt: TGTGCCAGCCAGCGTGAGGCGGGAGTGGGCAATGAGCAGTTCTTC

j_call: TRBJ2-3
v_call: TRBV3-1/TRBV3-2
clone_size: -
d_call: TRBD2
cdr3_aa: CASSGTSRRTDTQYF
cdr3_nt: TGTGCCAGCAGCGGGACTAGCAGACGCACAGATACGCAGTATTTT

j_call: TRBJ1-5
v_call: TRBV6-6
clone_size: -
d_call: -
cdr3_aa: CASSYRGFSQPQHF
cdr3_nt: TGTGCCAGCAGTTACCGGGGTTTCAGTCAGCCCCAGCATTTT

j_call: TRBJ2-1
v_call: TRBV28
clone_size: -
d_call: TRBD2
cdr3_aa: CASSPSGRHGEQFF
cdr3_nt: TGTGCCAGCAGTCCTAGCGGGAGGCACGGTGAGCAGTTCTTC

j_call: TRBJ1-2
v_call: TRBV18
clone_size: -
d_call: TRBD1
cdr3_aa: CASSPEGAYGYTF
cdr3_nt: TGTGCCAGCTCACCAGAGGGGGCCTATGGCTACACCTTC

j_call: TRBJ2-7
v_call: TRBV3-1/TRBV3-2
clone_size: few
d_call: -
cdr3_aa: CASSQGRFSYEQYF
cdr3_nt: TGTGCCAGCAGCCAGGGCAGATTCTCCTACGAGCAGTACTTC